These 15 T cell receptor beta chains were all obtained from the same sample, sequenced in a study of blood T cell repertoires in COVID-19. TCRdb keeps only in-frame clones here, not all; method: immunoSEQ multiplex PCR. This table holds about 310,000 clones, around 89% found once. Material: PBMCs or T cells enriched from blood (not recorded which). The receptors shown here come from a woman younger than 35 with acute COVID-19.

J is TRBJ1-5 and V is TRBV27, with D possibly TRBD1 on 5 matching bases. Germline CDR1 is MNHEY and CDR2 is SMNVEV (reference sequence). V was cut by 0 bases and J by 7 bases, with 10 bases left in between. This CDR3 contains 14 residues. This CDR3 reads CASSLSQGSQPQHF. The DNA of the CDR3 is TGTGCCAGCAGTTTATCTCAGGGCAGCCAGCCCCAGCATTTT.

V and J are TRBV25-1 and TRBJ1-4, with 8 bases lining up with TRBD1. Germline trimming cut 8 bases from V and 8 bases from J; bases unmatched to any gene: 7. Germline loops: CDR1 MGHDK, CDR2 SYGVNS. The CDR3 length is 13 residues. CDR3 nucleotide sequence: TGTGCCAGCGGGGGACAGGCCCTCGAAAAACTGTTTTTT. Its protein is CASGGQALEKLFF.

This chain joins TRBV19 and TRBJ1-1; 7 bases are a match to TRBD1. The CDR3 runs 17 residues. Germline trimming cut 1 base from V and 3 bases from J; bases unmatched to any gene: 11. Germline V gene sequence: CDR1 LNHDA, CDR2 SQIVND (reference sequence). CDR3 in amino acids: CASSIVRDRRGDTEAFF. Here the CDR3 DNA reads TGTGCCAGTAGTATAGTTAGGGACAGAAGAGGGGACACTGAAGCTTTCTTT.

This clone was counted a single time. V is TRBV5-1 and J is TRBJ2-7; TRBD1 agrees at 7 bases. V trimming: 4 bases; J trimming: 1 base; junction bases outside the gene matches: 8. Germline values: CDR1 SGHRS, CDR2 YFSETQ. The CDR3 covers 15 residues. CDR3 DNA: TGCGCCAGCAGCCTTCAAACAGGGGCGTCCTACGAGCAGTACTTC. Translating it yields CASSLQTGASYEQYF.

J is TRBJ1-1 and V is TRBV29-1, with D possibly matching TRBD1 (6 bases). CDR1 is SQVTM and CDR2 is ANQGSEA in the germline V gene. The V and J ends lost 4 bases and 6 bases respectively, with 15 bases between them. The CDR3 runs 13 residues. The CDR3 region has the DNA TGCAGCGTTGTGCGGACAGCAAGCGCTGAAGCTTTCTTT. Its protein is CSVVRTASAEAFF.

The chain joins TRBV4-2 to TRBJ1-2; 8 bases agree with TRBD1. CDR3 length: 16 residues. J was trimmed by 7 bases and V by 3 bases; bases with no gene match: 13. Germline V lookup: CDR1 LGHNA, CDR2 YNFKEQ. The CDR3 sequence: CASSHEGQGALAGYTF. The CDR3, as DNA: TGTGCCAGCAGCCATGAGGGCCAGGGGGCTCTCGCTGGCTACACCTTC.

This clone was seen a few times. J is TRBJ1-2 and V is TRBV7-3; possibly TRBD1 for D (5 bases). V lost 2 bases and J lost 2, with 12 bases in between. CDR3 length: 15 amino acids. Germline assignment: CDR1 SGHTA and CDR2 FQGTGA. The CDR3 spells CASSLQGEANYGYTF. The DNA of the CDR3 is TGTGCCAGCAGCTTACAGGGTGAGGCGAACTATGGCTACACCTTC.

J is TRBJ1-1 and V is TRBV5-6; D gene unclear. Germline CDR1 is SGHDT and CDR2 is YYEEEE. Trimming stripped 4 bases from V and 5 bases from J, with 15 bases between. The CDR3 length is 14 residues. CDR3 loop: CASSEVPTGTEAFF. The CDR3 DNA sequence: TGTGCCAGCAGCGAGGTCCCCACGGGGACTGAAGCTTTCTTT. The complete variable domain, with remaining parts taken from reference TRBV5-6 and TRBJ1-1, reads DAGVTQSPTHLIKTRGQQVTLRCSPKSGHDTVSWYQQALGQGPQFIFQYYEEEERQRGNFPDRFSGHQFPNYSSELNVNALLLGDSALYLCASSEVPTGTEAFFGQGTRLTVV.

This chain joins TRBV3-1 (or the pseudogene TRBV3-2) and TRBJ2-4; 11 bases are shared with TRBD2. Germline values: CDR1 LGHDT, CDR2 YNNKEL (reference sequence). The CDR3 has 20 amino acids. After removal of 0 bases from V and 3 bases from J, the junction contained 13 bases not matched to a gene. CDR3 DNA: TGTGCCAGCAGCCAAGATGGGATAGCGGGAGGGCCCTCGGGCAAAAACATTCAGTACTTC. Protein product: CASSQDGIAGGPSGKNIQYF.

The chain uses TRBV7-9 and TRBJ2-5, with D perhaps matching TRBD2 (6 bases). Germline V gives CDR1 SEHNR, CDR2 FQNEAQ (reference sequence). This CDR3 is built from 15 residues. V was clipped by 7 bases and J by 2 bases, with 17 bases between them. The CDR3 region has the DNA TGTGCCAGCAAGGGTGGGAGCGGGCTGCAAGAGACCCAGTACTTC. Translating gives CASKGGSGLQETQYF. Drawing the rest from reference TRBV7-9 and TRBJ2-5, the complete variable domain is DTGVSQNPRHKITKRGQNVTFRCDPISEHNRLYWYRQTLGQGPEFLTYFQNEAQLEKSRLLSDRFSAERPKGSFSTLEIQRTEQGDSAMYLCASKGGSGLQETQYFGPGTRLLVL.

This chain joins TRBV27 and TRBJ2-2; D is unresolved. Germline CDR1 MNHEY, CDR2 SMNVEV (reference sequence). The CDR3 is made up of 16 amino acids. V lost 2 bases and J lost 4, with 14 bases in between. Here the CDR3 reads CASSLMNLYGTGELFF. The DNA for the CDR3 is TGTGCCAGCAGTTTAATGAACCTCTACGGCACCGGGGAGCTGTTTTTT.

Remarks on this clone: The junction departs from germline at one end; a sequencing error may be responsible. The CDR3 protein is CASSLELAGANAQYF. The CDR3 DNA follows: TGTGCTAGCAGCTTAGAACTAGCGGGAGCTAACGCGCAGTATTTT. The rearrangement uses TRBV7-7 and TRBJ2-3; the match to TRBD2 covers 11 bases. The CDR3 loop spans 15 amino acids. The germline V gene has CDR1 SSHAT and CDR2 FNYEAQ (reference sequence).

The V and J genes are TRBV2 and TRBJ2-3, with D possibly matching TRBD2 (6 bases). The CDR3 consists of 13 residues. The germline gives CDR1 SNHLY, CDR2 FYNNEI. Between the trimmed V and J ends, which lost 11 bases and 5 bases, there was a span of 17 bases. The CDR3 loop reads CAGRRGSRDTQYF. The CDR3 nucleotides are TGTGCCGGCCGCCGGGGGTCCCGAGATACGCAGTATTTT. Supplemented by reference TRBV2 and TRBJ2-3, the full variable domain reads EPEVTQTPSHQVTQMGQEVILRCVPISNHLYFYWYRQILGQKVEFLVSFYNNEISEKSEIFDDQFSVERPDGSNFTLKIRSTKLEDSAMYFCAGRRGSRDTQYFGPGTRLTVL.

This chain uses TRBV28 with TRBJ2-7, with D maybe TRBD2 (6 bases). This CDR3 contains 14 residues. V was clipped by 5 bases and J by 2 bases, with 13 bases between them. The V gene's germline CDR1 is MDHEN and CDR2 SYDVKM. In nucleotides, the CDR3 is TGTGCCAGCAGTCTCGACGGGGGAACCTACGAGCAGTACTTC. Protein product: CASSLDGGTYEQYF.

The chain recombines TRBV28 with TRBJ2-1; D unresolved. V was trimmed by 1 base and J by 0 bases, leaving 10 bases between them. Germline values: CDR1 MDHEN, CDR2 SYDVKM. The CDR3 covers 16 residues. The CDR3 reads CASSLFAASSYNEQFF. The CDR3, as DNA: TGTGCCAGCAGTTTATTTGCCGCGAGCTCCTACAATGAGCAGTTCTTC.